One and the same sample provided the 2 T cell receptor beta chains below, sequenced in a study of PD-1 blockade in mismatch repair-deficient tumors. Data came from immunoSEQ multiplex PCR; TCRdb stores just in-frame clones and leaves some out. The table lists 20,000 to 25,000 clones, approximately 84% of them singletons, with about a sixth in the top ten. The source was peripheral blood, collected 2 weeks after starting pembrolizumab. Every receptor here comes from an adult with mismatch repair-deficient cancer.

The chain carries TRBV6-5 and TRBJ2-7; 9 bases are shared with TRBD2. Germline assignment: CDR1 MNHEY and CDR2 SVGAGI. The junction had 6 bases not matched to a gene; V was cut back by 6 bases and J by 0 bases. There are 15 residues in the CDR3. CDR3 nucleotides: TGTGCCAGCAGCCTGGGACTAGCACCCTCCTACGAGCAGTACTTC. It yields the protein CASSLGLAPSYEQYF.

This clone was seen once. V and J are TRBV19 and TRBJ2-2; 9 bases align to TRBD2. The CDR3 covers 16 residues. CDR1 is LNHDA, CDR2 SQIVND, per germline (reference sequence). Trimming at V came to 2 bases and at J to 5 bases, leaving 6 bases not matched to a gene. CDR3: CASSISSGRFTGELFF. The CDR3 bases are TGTGCCAGTAGTATATCGAGCGGGAGGTTTACCGGGGAGCTGTTTTTT.